This T cell receptor beta chain was captured by sequencing in a study of identifying expanded T cells in peripheral blood. Comments on this clone: The antigen remains undetermined.

The junction had 5 bases not matched to a gene; V was cut back by 8 bases and J by 5 bases. Germline V CDR1 and CDR2: WNHNN, SYGVQD (reference sequence). The CDR3 is 13 amino acids. During the collection period, no donor immune events like infections were recorded. Sequenced by immunoSEQ multiplex PCR; TCRdb stores in-frame clones only, minus some. The profile shows under 110,000 clones, roughly 87% of them singletons. General study points: Over approximately two and four weeks, about 15 and 19 clones changed, versus around 1.1 between replicates. Clone count variance between approximately two-week samples rose with total template count.

Sequencing input: blood. The chain employs TRBV10-1 and TRBJ2-3, with 9 bases lining up with TRBD1. The TCR comes from a person aged 18 to 75 in good health. In nucleotides, the CDR3 is TGCGCCAGCCGGGGACAGGGTTTAGATACGCAGTATTTT. Encoded protein: CASRGQGLDTQYF.